Here is one T cell receptor (beta chain) with its context. The antigen is not known. TCRdb keeps only in-frame clones here, not all; method: immunoSEQ multiplex PCR. The sample consists of 30,000 to 35,000 clones, approximately 80% of them appearing once. This entry belongs to a study of a mutant IDH1 vaccine in newly diagnosed glioma. Findings and limits, study-wide: Evidence of vaccine-induced immune responses was documented in roughly 93% of patients.

Documented time point: week 5, during vaccination. Each dose of the vaccine consisted of 300 ug of mutant IDH1 20-mer peptide, with topical imiquimod. V was clipped by 8 bases and J by 4 bases, with 17 bases between them. Germline CDR1 is WSHSY and CDR2 is SAAADI. There are 14 residues in the CDR3. The sequence derives from a young man with glioma. The source material was PBMCs, sampled from a glioma patient whose treatment included an IDH1 peptide vaccine. The V and J genes are TRBV10-2 and TRBJ1-1, with D possibly matching TRBD1 (5 bases). CDR3 region: CASGGAGEGTEAFF. CDR3 sequence (DNA): TGCGCCAGCGGCGGGGCAGGAGAGGGCACTGAAGCTTTCTTT.